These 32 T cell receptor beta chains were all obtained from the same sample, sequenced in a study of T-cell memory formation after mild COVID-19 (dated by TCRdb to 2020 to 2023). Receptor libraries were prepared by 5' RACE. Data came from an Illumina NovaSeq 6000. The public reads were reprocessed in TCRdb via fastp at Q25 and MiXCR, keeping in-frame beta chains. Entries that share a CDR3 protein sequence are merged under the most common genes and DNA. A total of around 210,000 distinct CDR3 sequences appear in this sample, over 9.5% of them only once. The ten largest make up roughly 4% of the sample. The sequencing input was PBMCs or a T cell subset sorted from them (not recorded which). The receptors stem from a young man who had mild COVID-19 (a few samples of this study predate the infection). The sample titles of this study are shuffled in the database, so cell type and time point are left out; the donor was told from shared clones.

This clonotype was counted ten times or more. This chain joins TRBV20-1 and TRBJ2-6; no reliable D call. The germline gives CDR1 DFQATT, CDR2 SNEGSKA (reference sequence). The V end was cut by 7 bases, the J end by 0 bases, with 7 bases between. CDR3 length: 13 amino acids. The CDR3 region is CSGVPSGANVLTF. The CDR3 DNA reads TGCAGTGGGGTGCCCTCTGGGGCCAACGTCCTGACTTTC.

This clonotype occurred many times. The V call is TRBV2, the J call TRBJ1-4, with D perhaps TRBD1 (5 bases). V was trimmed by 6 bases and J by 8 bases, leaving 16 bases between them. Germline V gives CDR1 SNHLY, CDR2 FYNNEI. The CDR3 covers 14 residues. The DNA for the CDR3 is TGTGCCAGCAGCCCCGCAGGGTCTGAGGAAAAACTGTTTTTT. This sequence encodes CASSPAGSEEKLFF.

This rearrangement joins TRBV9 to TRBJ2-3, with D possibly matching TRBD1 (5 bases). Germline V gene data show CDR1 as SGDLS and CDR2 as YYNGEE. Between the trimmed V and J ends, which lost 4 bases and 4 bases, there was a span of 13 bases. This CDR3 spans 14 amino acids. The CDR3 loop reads CASSIDRSSDTQYF. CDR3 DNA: TGTGCCAGCAGCATTGACAGATCCTCAGATACGCAGTATTTT.

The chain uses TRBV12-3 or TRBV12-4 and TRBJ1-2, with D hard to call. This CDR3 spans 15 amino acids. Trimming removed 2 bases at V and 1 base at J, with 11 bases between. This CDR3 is CASSLSRGGNYGYTF. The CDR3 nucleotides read TGTGCCAGCAGTTTAAGTCGGGGAGGTAACTATGGCTACACCTTC.

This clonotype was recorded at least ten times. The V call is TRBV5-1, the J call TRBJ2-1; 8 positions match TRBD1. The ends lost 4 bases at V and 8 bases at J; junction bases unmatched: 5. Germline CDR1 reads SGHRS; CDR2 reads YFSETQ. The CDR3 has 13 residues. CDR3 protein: CASSDQGADEQFF. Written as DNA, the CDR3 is TGCGCCAGCAGCGATCAGGGGGCCGATGAGCAGTTCTTC. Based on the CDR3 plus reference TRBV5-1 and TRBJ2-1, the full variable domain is KAGVTQTPRYLIKTRGQQVTLSCSPISGHRSVSWYQQTPGQGLQFLFEYFSETQRNKGNFPGRFSGRQFSNSRSEMNVSTLELGDSALYLCASSDQGADEQFFGPGTRLTVL.

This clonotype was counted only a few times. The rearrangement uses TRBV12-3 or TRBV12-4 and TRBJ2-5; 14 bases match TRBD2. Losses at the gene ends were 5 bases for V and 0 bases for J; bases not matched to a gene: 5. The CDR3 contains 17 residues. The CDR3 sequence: CASSGRTSGGYQETQYF. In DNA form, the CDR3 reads TGTGCCAGCAGTGGAAGGACTAGCGGGGGGTACCAAGAGACCCAGTACTTC.

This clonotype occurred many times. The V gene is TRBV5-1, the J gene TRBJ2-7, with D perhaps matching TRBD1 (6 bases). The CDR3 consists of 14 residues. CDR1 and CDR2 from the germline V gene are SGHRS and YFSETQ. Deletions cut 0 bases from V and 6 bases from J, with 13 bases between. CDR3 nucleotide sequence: TGCGCCAGCAGCTTGGACAGGGTCGAAGGCGAGCAGTACTTC. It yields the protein CASSLDRVEGEQYF.

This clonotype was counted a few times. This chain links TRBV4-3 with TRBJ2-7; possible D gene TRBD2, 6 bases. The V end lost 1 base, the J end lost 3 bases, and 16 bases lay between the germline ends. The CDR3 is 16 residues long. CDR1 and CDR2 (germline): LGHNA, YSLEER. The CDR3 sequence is CASSQGVWGSGYEQYF. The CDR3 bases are TGCGCCAGCAGCCAAGGGGTCTGGGGTAGCGGCTACGAGCAGTACTTC.

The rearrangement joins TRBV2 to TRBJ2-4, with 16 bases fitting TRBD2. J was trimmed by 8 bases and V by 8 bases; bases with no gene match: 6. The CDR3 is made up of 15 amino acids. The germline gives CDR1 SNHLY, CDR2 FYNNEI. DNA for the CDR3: TGTGCCAGCGGGACTAGCGGGGGGGTTTCGGACATTCAGTACTTC. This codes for CASGTSGGVSDIQYF. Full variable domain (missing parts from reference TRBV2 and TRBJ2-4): EPEVTQTPSHQVTQMGQEVILRCVPISNHLYFYWYRQILGQKVEFLVSFYNNEISEKSEIFDDQFSVERPDGSNFTLKIRSTKLEDSAMYFCASGTSGGVSDIQYFGAGTRLSVL.

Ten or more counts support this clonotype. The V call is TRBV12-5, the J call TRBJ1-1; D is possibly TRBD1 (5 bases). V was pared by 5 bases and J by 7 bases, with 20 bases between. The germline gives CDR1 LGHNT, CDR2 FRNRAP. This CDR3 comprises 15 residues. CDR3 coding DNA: TGTGCTAGTGGTCCAGGGAGGCGGGAACATCTTGAAGCTTTCTTT. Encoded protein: CASGPGRREHLEAFF.

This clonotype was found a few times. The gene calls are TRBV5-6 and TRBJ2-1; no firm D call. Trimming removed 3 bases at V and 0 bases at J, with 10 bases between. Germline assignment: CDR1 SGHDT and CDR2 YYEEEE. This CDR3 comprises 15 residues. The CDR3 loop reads CASSYRRSSYNEQFF. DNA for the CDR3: TGTGCCAGCAGCTATCGACGGAGCTCCTACAATGAGCAGTTCTTC.

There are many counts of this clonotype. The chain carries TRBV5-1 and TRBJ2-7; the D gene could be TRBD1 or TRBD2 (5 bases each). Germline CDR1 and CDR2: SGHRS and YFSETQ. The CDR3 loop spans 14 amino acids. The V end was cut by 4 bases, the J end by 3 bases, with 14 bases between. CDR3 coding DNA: TGCGCCAGCAGCGGGGGACCGTCAGACTACGAGCAGTACGTC. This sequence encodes CASSGGPSDYEQYV.

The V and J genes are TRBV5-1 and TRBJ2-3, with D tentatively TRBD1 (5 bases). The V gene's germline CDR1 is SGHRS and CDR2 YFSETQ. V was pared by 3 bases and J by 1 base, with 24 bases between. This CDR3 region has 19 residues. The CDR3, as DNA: TGCGCCAGCAGCTATCAGGGTGACGGACCCGGCTATGGCACAGATACGCAGTATTTT. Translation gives CASSYQGDGPGYGTDTQYF.

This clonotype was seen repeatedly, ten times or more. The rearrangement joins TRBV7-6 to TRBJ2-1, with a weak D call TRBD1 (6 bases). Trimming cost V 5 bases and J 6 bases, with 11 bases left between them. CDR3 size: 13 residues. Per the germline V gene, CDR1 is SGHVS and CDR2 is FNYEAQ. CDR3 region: CASSRGIGNEQFF. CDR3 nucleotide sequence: TGTGCCAGCAGCAGGGGGATCGGCAATGAGCAGTTCTTC.

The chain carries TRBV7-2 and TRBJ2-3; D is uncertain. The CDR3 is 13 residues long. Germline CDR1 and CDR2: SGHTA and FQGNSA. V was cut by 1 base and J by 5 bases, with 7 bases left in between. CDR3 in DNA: TGTGCCAGCAGCTTAGAGAGGCAAGATACGCAGTATTTT. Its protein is CASSLERQDTQYF.

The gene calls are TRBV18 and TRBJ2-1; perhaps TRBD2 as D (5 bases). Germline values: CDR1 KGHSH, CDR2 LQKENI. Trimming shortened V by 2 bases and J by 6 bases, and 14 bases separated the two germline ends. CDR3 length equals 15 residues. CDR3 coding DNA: TGTGCCAGCTCACCAGGTATAGGAGGATTCAATGAGCAGTTCTTC. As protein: CASSPGIGGFNEQFF.

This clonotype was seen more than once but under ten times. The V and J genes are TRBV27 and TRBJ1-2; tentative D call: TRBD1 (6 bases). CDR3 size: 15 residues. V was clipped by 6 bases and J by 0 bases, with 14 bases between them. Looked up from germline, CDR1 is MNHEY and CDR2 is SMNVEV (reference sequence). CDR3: CASRRGARANYGYTF. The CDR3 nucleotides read TGTGCCAGCAGGAGGGGGGCGCGAGCTAACTATGGCTACACCTTC.

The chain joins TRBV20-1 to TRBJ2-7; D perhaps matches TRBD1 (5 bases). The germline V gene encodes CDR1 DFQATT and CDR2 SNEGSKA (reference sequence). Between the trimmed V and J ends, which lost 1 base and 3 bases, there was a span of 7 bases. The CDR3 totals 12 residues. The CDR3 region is CSARGQIYEQYV. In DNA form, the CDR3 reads TGCAGTGCTAGAGGACAGATCTACGAGCAGTACGTC.

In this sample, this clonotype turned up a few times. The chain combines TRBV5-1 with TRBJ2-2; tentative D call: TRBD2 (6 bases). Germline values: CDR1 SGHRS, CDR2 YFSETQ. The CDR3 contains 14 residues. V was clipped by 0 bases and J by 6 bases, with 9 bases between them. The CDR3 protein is CASSLAGTSGELFF. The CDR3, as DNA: TGCGCCAGCAGCTTGGCCGGGACTTCCGGGGAGCTGTTTTTT. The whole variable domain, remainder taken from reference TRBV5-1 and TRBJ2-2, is KAGVTQTPRYLIKTRGQQVTLSCSPISGHRSVSWYQQTPGQGLQFLFEYFSETQRNKGNFPGRFSGRQFSNSRSEMNVSTLELGDSALYLCASSLAGTSGELFFGEGSRLTVL.

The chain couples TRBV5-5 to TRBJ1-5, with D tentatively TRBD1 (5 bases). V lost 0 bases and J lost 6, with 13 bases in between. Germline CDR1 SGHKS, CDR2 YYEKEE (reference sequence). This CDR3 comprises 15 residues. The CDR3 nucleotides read TGTGCCAGCAGCTTGGGGGGGGTGAGGGCTCAGCCCCAGCATTTT. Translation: CASSLGGVRAQPQHF.

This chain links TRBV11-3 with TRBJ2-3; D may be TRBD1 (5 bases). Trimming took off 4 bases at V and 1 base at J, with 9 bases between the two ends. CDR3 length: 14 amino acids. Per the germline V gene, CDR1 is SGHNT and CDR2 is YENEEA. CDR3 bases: TGTGCCAGCAGCTGGGGCCCCGGCACAGATACGCAGTATTTT. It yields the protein CASSWGPGTDTQYF. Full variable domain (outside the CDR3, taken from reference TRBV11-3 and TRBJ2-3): EAGVVQSPRYKIIEKKQPVAFWCNPISGHNTLYWYLQNLGQGPELLIRYENEEAVDDSQLPKDRFSAERLKGVDSTLKIQPAELGDSAVYLCASSWGPGTDTQYFGPGTRLTVL.

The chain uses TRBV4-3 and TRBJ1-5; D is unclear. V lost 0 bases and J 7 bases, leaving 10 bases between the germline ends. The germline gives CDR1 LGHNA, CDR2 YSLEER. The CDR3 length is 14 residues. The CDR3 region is CASSQERYVQPQHF. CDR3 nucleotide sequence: TGCGCCAGCAGCCAAGAACGTTATGTCCAGCCCCAGCATTTT.

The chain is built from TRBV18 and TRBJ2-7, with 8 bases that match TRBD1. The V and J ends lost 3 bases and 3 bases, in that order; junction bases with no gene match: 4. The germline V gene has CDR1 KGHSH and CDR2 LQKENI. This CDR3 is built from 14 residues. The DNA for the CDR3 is TGTGCCAGCTCACCGGCCGGACAGGGCTACGAGCAGTACGTC. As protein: CASSPAGQGYEQYV.

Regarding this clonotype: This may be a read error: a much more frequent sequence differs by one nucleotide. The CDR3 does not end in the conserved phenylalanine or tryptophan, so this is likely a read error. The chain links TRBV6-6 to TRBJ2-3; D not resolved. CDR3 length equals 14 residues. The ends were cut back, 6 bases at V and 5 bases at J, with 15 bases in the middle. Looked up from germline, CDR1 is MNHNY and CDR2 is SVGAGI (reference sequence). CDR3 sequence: CASSRTILGDTQYL. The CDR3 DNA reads TGTGCCAGCAGCCGAACGATACTGGGAGATACGCAGTATCTT.

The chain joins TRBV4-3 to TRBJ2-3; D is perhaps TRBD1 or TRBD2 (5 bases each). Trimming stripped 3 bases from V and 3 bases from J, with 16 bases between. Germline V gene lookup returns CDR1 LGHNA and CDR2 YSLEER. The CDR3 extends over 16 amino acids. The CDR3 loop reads CASSHWQSGGTDTQYF. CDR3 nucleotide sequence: TGCGCCAGCAGCCATTGGCAGTCTGGGGGTACAGATACGCAGTATTTT.

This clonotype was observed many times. The CDR3 sequence: CASSPGQGSLPPTQYF. CDR3 DNA: TGTGCCAGCAGCCCTGGACAGGGCTCCCTTCCCCCGACGCAGTATTTT. This chain uses TRBV11-1 with TRBJ2-3; TRBD1 aligns across 8 bases. The ends lost 5 bases at V and 9 bases at J; junction bases unmatched: 16. The CDR3 is made up of 16 amino acids. Germline CDR1 and CDR2: SGHAT and FQDESV (reference sequence). The whole variable domain, remainder taken from reference TRBV11-1 and TRBJ2-3, is EAEVAQSPRYKITEKSQAVAFWCDPISGHATLYWYRQILGQGPELLVQFQDESVVDDSQLPKDRFSAERLKGVDSTLKIQPAELGDSAMYLCASSPGQGSLPPTQYFGPGTRLTVL.

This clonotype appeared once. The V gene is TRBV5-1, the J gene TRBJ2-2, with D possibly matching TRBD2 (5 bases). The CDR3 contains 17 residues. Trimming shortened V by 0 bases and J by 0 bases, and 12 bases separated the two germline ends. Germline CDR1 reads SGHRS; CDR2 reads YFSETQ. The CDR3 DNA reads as TGCGCCAGCAGCTTGGGACTAACCCACACGAACACCGGGGAGCTGTTTTTT. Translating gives CASSLGLTHTNTGELFF.

CDR3 in DNA: TGCGCCGGACTTCTGCGGGACGGAGCCTACGAGCAGTACTTC. Translating gives CAGLLRDGAYEQYF. This chain links TRBV23-1 with TRBJ2-7, with a possible D match to TRBD2 (6 bases). TRBV23-1 is labeled an ORF, and its function is uncertain. V was cut by 11 bases and J by 2 bases, with 19 bases left in between. The CDR3 length is 14 residues.

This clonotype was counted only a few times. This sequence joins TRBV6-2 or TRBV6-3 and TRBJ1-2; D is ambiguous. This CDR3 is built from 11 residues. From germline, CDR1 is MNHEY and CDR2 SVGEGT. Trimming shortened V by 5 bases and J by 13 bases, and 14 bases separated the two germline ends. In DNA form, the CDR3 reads TGTGCCAGCAGTAGTGAGGTCGCCGGCACCTTC. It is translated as CASSSEVAGTF.

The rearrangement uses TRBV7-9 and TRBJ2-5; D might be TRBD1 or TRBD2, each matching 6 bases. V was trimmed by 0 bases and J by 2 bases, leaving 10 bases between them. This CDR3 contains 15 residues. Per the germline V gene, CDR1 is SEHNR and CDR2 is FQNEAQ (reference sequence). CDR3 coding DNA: TGTGCCAGCAGCTTAGCGGGGGGCCTTCAAGAGACCCAGTACTTC. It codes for CASSLAGGLQETQYF.

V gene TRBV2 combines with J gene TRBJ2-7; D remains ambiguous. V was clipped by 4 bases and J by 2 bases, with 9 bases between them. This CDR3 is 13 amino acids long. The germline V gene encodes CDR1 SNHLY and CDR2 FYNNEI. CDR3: CASSGNLPYEQYF. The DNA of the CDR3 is TGTGCCAGCAGTGGGAACCTACCCTACGAGCAGTACTTC.

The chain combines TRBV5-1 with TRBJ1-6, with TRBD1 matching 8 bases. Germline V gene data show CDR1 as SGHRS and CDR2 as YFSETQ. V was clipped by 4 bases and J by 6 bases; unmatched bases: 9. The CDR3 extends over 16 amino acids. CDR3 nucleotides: TGCGCCAGCAGCCCAGGACAGGGTCCCTTTAATTCACCCCTCCACTTT. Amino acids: CASSPGQGPFNSPLHF.